One sample yielded the 27 T cell receptor beta chains listed below, sequenced in a study of shared clonotypes between healthy human individuals. Sequenced by immunoSEQ multiplex PCR; TCRdb stores in-frame clones only, minus some. The table has about 2.4 million clones, over 85% seen once. The sequenced sample was naive CD4+ T cells from PBMCs. As to subset: CD45RA+ positively selected. Source of these receptors: a young man in good health. Some clones in this sample may be carry-over from other donors' samples.

The chain carries TRBV18 and TRBJ2-1; a possible D gene is TRBD2 (5 bases). CDR3 length: 14 residues. Germline V gives CDR1 KGHSH, CDR2 LQKENI. V was shortened by 3 bases and J by 8 bases, with 14 bases between the two germline ends. As DNA, the CDR3 is TGTGCCAGCTCACCTGGACTGCTTTACCATGAGCAGTTCTTC. This gives the protein CASSPGLLYHEQFF.

V usage is TRBV4-1 and J usage is TRBJ2-7; 10 bases fit TRBD2. Trimming cost V 6 bases and J 2 bases; bases outside gene matches: 4. Germline CDR1 and CDR2: MGHRA and YSYEKL. The CDR3 runs 14 residues. CDR3 amino acids: CASREREGPYEQYF. The DNA for the CDR3 is TGCGCCAGCAGGGAGCGGGAGGGCCCCTACGAGCAGTACTTC.

The count of this clone is one. The CDR3 region has the DNA TGTGCCATCAGTGAGAGGTCCTACGAGCAGTACTTC. Its translation: CAISERSYEQYF. The chain employs TRBV10-3 and TRBJ2-5; no clear D. The end of the DNA fits TRBJ2-7 better, so the J call may be wrong. The CDR3 is 12 amino acids. Germline CDR1 is ENHRY and CDR2 is SYGVKD.

This chain links TRBV15 with TRBJ1-6, with D unresolved. Trimming shortened V by 7 bases and J by 1 base, and 14 bases separated the two germline ends. Per germline, CDR1 LNHNV and CDR2 YYDKDF (reference sequence). The CDR3 covers 16 residues. The CDR3 is CATTGFGSSYNSPLHF. The CDR3 coding sequence is TGTGCCACCACCGGGTTCGGGTCGTCCTATAATTCACCCCTCCACTTT.

This chain joins TRBV27 and TRBJ2-7, with TRBD1 matching over 10 bases. After removal of 10 bases from V and 3 bases from J, the junction contained 9 bases not matched to a gene. The CDR3 is made up of 14 amino acids. Germline lookup yields CDR1 MNHEY and CDR2 SMNVEV (reference sequence). Written as DNA, the CDR3 is TGTGCCACCTCCCCGGGGGACAGGGGCTACGAGCAGTACTTC. Translating gives CATSPGDRGYEQYF.

The V call is TRBV10-3, the J call TRBJ1-1, with 7 bases fitting TRBD1. This CDR3 region has 15 residues. The germline CDR1 and CDR2 sequences are ENHRY and SYGVKD. The V segment lost 3 bases and the J segment 2 bases; nucleotides outside the gene matches: 6. The CDR3 here is CAISDRDSLNTEAFF. In DNA, the CDR3 is TGTGCCATCAGTGATAGGGACAGTCTTAACACTGAAGCTTTCTTT.

The chain has TRBV15 and TRBJ2-1; 8 bases are shared with TRBD2. Germline V CDR1 and CDR2: LNHNV, YYDKDF (reference sequence). The CDR3 covers 17 residues. V trimming: 2 bases; J trimming: 0 bases; junction bases outside the gene matches: 6. CDR3 region: CATSRFSGASSYNEQFF. CDR3 sequence (DNA): TGTGCCACCAGCAGATTTAGCGGGGCAAGCTCCTACAATGAGCAGTTCTTC.

The chain links TRBV28 to TRBJ2-7, with 15 bases lining up with TRBD2. With V trimmed by 6 bases and J by 4 bases, 7 bases remained unmatched. CDR1 and CDR2 from the germline V gene are MDHEN and SYDVKM. CDR3 length equals 16 residues. CDR3 bases: TGTGCCAGCAGCCGCGGGACTAGCGGGAGGTTGTACGAGCAGTACTTC. Protein product: CASSRGTSGRLYEQYF.

This chain links TRBV7-2 with TRBJ1-2; D gene ambiguous. The CDR3 loop spans 15 amino acids. Between the trimmed V and J ends, which lost 1 base and 5 bases, there was a span of 14 bases. Per the germline V gene, CDR1 is SGHTA and CDR2 is FQGNSA. CDR3 protein: CASSLGPTSGYGYTF. For the CDR3, the DNA is TGTGCCAGCAGCTTAGGACCGACTTCTGGGTATGGCTACACCTTC.

Worth noting for this clone: Other DNA sequences of this sample code for an identical CDR3. The chain joins TRBV5-1 to TRBJ2-1; 11 bases are a match to TRBD2. CDR1 is SGHRS, CDR2 YFSETQ, per germline. The CDR3 extends over 15 amino acids. The V segment lost 3 bases and the J segment 3 bases; nucleotides outside the gene matches: 2. The CDR3, as DNA: TGCGCCAGCAGCTCTGGGACTAGCGGCTACAATGAGCAGTTCTTC. Its translation is CASSSGTSGYNEQFF.

The J gene is TRBJ2-6, the V gene TRBV5-1; maybe TRBD2 (5 bases). Germline assignment: CDR1 SGHRS and CDR2 YFSETQ. The CDR3 is 18 amino acids. The ends were cut back, 0 bases at V and 0 bases at J, with 13 bases in the middle. CDR3 DNA sequence: TGCGCCAGCAGCTTGGCCCTAGCTGATAGCTCTGGGGCCAACGTCCTGACTTTC. It is translated as CASSLALADSSGANVLTF. The whole variable domain, remainder taken from reference TRBV5-1 and TRBJ2-6, is KAGVTQTPRYLIKTRGQQVTLSCSPISGHRSVSWYQQTPGQGLQFLFEYFSETQRNKGNFPGRFSGRQFSNSRSEMNVSTLELGDSALYLCASSLALADSSGANVLTFGAGSRLTVL.

The chain links TRBV7-6 to TRBJ1-4, with D perhaps TRBD1 (5 bases). Trimming left V 5 bases short and J 5 bases short, with 21 bases between. This CDR3 region has 17 residues. Germline-derived CDR1 and CDR2 are SGHVS and FNYEAQ. CDR3 DNA: TGTGCCAGCAGCCTACAGCACCCGGGGCAGCCCAATGAAAAACTGTTTTTT. Protein sequence: CASSLQHPGQPNEKLFF.

The genes are TRBV1 and TRBJ2-1; the table's D call, TRBD1, has no DNA check behind it. TRBV1 is flagged as a pseudogene. CDR3 length: 18 residues. The CDR3, as DNA: TGCACCAGCAGCCGTGGGAAGGGGCCAGACTTCTCCTACAATGAGCAGTTCTTC. Protein product: CTSSRGKGPDFSYNEQFF.

This chain joins TRBV5-6 and TRBJ2-3, with D possibly matching TRBD2 (6 bases). CDR1 is SGHDT and CDR2 is YYEEEE in the germline V gene. The ends were cut back, 0 bases at V and 0 bases at J, with 14 bases in the middle. The CDR3 is 17 residues long. CDR3 region: CASSLVRTTESTDTQYF. The CDR3 nucleotides read TGTGCCAGCAGCTTGGTAAGGACTACAGAAAGCACAGATACGCAGTATTTT.

About this clone: This sample includes further DNA sequences coding for the same CDR3. This chain connects TRBV6-6 to TRBJ1-5; 7 bases align to TRBD1. J gave up 0 bases and V 5 bases, and 4 bases lay outside the gene matches. The CDR3 has 15 residues. Germline CDR1 is MNHNY and CDR2 is SVGAGI (reference sequence). CDR3 in DNA: TGTGCCAGCAGTACTACAGGGGATAGCAATCAGCCCCAGCATTTT. It translates to CASSTTGDSNQPQHF.

The chain combines TRBV18 with TRBJ2-5; D uncertain. The CDR3 has 15 amino acids. In germline, CDR1 is KGHSH, CDR2 LQKENI. Trimming cost V 2 bases and J 2 bases, with 12 bases left between them. CDR3 nucleotide sequence: TGTGCCAGCTCACCAACAACACCTCTACAAGAGACCCAGTACTTC. Amino acids: CASSPTTPLQETQYF. Based on the CDR3 plus reference TRBV18 and TRBJ2-5, the full variable domain is NAGVMQNPRHLVRRRGQEARLRCSPMKGHSHVYWYRQLPEEGLKFMVYLQKENIIDESGMPKERFSAEFPKEGPSILRIQQVVRGDSAAYFCASSPTTPLQETQYFGPGTRLLVL.

Only one count was recorded for this clone. The V and J genes are TRBV27 and TRBJ2-1, with 11 bases matching TRBD2. Germline loops: CDR1 MNHEY, CDR2 SMNVEV (reference sequence). CDR3 length: 16 residues. J gave up 4 bases and V 4 bases, and 6 bases lay outside the gene matches. The CDR3 nucleotides are TGTGCCAGCAGTTCCTTACCTAGCGGGAGGTACAATGAGCAGTTCTTC. This sequence encodes CASSSLPSGRYNEQFF.

The rearrangement uses TRBV6-1 and TRBJ1-1; D perhaps matches TRBD1 (6 bases). Trimming removed 5 bases at V and 0 bases at J, with 10 bases between. CDR1 and CDR2 (germline): MNHNS, SASEGT. CDR3 size: 14 residues. CDR3 region: CASSPGHLNTEAFF. CDR3 nucleotide sequence: TGTGCCAGCAGTCCGGGACACTTGAACACTGAAGCTTTCTTT.

Only a few counts were recorded for this clone. Other DNA sequences in the sample encode the same CDR3. The chain is built from TRBV5-1 and TRBJ2-5, with 14 positions matching TRBD2. The germline gives CDR1 SGHRS, CDR2 YFSETQ. This CDR3 is built from 15 residues. J lost 3 bases, V lost 4 bases, and 2 bases had no gene match. The CDR3 is CASSAGLAGEETQYF. CDR3 sequence (DNA): TGCGCCAGCAGCGCGGGACTAGCGGGAGAAGAGACCCAGTACTTC. The full variable domain, rest sourced from reference TRBV5-1 and TRBJ2-5, is KAGVTQTPRYLIKTRGQQVTLSCSPISGHRSVSWYQQTPGQGLQFLFEYFSETQRNKGNFPGRFSGRQFSNSRSEMNVSTLELGDSALYLCASSAGLAGEETQYFGPGTRLLVL.

The chain combines TRBV19 with TRBJ1-2; D not resolved. The CDR3 has 13 amino acids. Per germline, CDR1 LNHDA and CDR2 SQIVND (reference sequence). Trimming took off 3 bases at V and 4 bases at J, with 9 bases between the two ends. Here the CDR3 reads CASSIDGFYGYTF. The CDR3 nucleotides read TGTGCCAGTAGTATTGATGGCTTCTATGGCTACACCTTC.

The genes are TRBV19 and TRBJ2-3; D is undetermined. V gave up 4 bases and J gave up 0 bases, with 11 bases separating them. Germline assignment: CDR1 LNHDA and CDR2 SQIVND (reference sequence). This CDR3 spans 15 amino acids. CDR3 nucleotide sequence: TGTGCCAGTAGTAGCCTCGAGGATAGCACAGATACGCAGTATTTT. Amino acid sequence: CASSSLEDSTDTQYF.

The rearrangement joins TRBV7-2 to TRBJ2-2, with 8 bases fitting TRBD2. The CDR3 covers 14 residues. V shed 6 bases, J shed 8 bases, and the junction held 8 bases outside the gene matches. Germline assignment: CDR1 SGHTA and CDR2 FQGNSA. The CDR3 DNA sequence: TGTGCCAGCAGGGAGAGTAGCGGGACTGGGGAGCTGTTTTTT. As protein: CASRESSGTGELFF.

This clone was observed once. The chain has TRBV18 and TRBJ2-2, with a possible D match to TRBD1 (6 bases). CDR1 and CDR2 from the germline V gene are KGHSH and LQKENI. The V and J ends lost 8 bases and 6 bases respectively, with 13 bases between them. This CDR3 has 13 amino acids. In DNA, the CDR3 is TGTGCCAGCGAGCGACAGGTGGCCGGGGAGCTGTTTTTT. It yields the protein CASERQVAGELFF.

V is TRBV7-8 and J is TRBJ2-3; tentatively, D is TRBD2 (5 bases). The CDR3 is 15 amino acids. CDR1 SGHVS and CDR2 FQNEAQ come from the germline V gene. Trimming stripped 5 bases from V and 2 bases from J, with 14 bases between. The chain's CDR3 is CASSRRVASTDTQYF. DNA of the CDR3: TGTGCCAGCAGCCGGCGGGTGGCCTCCACAGATACGCAGTATTTT.

The chain joins TRBV7-3 to TRBJ2-5; 9 bases align to TRBD2. The CDR3 has 14 amino acids. The germline CDR1 and CDR2 sequences are SGHTA and FQGTGA. J was trimmed by 3 bases and V by 5 bases; bases with no gene match: 4. The chain's CDR3 is CASSPLAGEETQYF. Written as DNA, the CDR3 is TGTGCCAGCAGCCCCTTAGCGGGAGAAGAGACCCAGTACTTC.

The chain recombines TRBV6-5 with TRBJ2-5; TRBD1 matches 7 bases. Matching the DNA end better, TRBJ2-7 makes the J call doubtful. The CDR3 has 13 residues. The germline gives CDR1 MNHEY, CDR2 SVGAGI. This chain's CDR3 is CASSSGQSYEQYF. The CDR3 DNA sequence: TGTGCCAGCAGTTCGGGACAGAGCTACGAGCAGTACTTC.

The chain uses TRBV11-3 and TRBJ2-1; the D gene is possibly TRBD1 (5 bases). CDR1 is SGHNT and CDR2 is YENEEA in the germline V gene. The CDR3 covers 13 residues. Trimming removed 1 base from V and 6 bases from J, with 7 bases in between. This CDR3 is CASSLVQANEQFF. The CDR3 DNA follows: TGTGCCAGCAGCTTAGTACAGGCCAATGAGCAGTTCTTC.